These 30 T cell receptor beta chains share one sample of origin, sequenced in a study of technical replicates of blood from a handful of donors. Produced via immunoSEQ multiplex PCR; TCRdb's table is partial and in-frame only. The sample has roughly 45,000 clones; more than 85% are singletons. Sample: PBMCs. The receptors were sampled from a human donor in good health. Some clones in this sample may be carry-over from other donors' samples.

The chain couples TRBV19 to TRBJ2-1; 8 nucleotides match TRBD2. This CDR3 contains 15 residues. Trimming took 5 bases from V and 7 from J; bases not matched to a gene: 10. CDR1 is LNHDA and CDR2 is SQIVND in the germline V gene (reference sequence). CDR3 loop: CASSAPGLVSNEQFF. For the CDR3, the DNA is TGTGCCAGTAGTGCCCCGGGACTAGTCTCTAATGAGCAGTTCTTC.

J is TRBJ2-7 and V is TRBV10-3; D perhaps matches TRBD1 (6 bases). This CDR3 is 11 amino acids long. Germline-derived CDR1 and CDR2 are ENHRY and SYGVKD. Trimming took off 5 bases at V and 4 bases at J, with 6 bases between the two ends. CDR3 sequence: CAISTGYEQYF. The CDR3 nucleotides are TGTGCCATCAGTACAGGGTACGAGCAGTACTTC.

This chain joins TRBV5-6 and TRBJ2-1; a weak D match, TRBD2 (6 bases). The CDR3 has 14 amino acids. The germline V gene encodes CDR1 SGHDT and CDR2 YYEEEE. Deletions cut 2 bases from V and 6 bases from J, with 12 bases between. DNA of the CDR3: TGTGCCAGCAGCTTCCTAGCGAGCGTCAATGAGCAGTTCTTC. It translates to CASSFLASVNEQFF. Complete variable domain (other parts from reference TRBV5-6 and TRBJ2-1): DAGVTQSPTHLIKTRGQQVTLRCSPKSGHDTVSWYQQALGQGPQFIFQYYEEEERQRGNFPDRFSGHQFPNYSSELNVNALLLGDSALYLCASSFLASVNEQFFGPGTRLTVL.

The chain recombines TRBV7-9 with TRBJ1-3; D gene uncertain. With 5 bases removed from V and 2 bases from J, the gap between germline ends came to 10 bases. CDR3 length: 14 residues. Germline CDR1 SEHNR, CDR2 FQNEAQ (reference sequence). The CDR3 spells CASSPRQTGNTIYF. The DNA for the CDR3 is TGTGCCAGCAGCCCACGCCAGACTGGAAACACCATATATTTT.

CDR3 DNA: TGTGCCAGCAGCTTAGATGGGGGCGCTTTATCCAAAAACATTCAGTACTTC. Encoded protein: CASSLDGGALSKNIQYF. V is TRBV11-2 and J is TRBJ2-4, with D possibly TRBD1 on 6 matching bases. Germline V lookup: CDR1 SGHAT, CDR2 FQNNGV. The CDR3 is 17 residues long. V gave up 0 bases and J gave up 2 bases, with 14 bases separating them.

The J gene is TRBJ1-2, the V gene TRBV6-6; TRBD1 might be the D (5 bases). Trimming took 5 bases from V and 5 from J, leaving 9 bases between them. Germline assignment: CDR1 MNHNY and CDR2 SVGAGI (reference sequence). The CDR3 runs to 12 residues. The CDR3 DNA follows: TGTGCCAGCAGTAACCCAGGGTATGGCTACACCTTC. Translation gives CASSNPGYGYTF.

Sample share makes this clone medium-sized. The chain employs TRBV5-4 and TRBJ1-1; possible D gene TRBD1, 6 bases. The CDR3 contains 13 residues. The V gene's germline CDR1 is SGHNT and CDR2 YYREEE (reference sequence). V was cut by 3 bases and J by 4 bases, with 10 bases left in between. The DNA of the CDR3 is TGTGCCAGCAGCTGGGGAGGGGGCACTGAAGCTTTCTTT. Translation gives CASSWGGGTEAFF.

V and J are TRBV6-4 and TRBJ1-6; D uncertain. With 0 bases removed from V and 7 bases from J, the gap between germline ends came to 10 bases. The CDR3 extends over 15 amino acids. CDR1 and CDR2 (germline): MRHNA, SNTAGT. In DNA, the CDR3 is TGTGCCAGCAGTGACTCGACACAGACAAATTCACCCCTCCACTTT. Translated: CASSDSTQTNSPLHF.

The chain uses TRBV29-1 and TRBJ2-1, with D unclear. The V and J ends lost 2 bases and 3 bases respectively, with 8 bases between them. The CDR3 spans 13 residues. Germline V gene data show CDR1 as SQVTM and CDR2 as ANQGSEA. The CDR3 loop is CSVENSIYNEQFF. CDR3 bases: TGCAGCGTTGAAAATAGCATCTACAATGAGCAGTTCTTC.

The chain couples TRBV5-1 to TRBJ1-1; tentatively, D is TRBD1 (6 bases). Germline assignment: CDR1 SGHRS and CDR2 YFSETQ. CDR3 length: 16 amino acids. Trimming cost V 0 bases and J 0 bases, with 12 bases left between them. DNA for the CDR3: TGCGCCAGCAGCTTGGGTGGGACAAGTATGAACACTGAAGCTTTCTTT. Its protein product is CASSLGGTSMNTEAFF.

CDR3 nucleotide sequence: TGTGCCAGCAGTGAAGGTACTTCGGGTGGCTACACCTTC. It specifies CASSEGTSGGYTF. The chain recombines TRBV2 with TRBJ1-2, with no clear D. CDR1 is SNHLY, CDR2 FYNNEI, per germline. The CDR3 contains 13 residues. The ends were cut back, 1 base at V and 7 bases at J, with 10 bases in the middle.

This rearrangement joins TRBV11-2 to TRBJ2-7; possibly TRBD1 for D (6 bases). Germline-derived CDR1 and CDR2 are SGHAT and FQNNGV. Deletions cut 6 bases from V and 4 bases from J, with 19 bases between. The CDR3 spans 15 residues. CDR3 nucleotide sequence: TGTGCCAGCAGTCATGACTGGACAGAGGGTTACGAGCAGTACTTC. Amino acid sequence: CASSHDWTEGYEQYF.

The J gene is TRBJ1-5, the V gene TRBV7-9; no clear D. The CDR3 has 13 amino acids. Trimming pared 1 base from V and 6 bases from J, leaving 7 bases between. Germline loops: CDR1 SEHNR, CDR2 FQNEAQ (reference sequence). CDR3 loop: CASSLERSQPQHF. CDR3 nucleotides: TGTGCCAGCAGCTTAGAGAGGAGTCAGCCCCAGCATTTT.

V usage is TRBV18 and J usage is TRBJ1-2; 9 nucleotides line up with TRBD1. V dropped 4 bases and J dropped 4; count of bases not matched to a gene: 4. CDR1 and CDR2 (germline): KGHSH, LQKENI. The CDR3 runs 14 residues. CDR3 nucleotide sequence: TGTGCCAGCTCACGACAGGGGGGCTCCTATGGCTACACCTTC. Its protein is CASSRQGGSYGYTF. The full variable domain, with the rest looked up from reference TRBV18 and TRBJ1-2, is NAGVMQNPRHLVRRRGQEARLRCSPMKGHSHVYWYRQLPEEGLKFMVYLQKENIIDESGMPKERFSAEFPKEGPSILRIQQVVRGDSAAYFCASSRQGGSYGYTFGSGTRLTVV.

The CDR3 spells CASSLEGGTEAFF. CDR3 nucleotides: TGCGCCAGCAGCTTAGAGGGCGGAACTGAAGCTTTCTTT. The genes are TRBV5-1 and TRBJ1-1, with unresolved D. Germline loops: CDR1 SGHRS, CDR2 YFSETQ. The CDR3 extends over 13 amino acids. V was shortened by 2 bases and J by 5 bases, with 10 bases between the two germline ends. Filled out from reference TRBV5-1 and TRBJ1-1, the complete variable domain reads KAGVTQTPRYLIKTRGQQVTLSCSPISGHRSVSWYQQTPGQGLQFLFEYFSETQRNKGNFPGRFSGRQFSNSRSEMNVSTLELGDSALYLCASSLEGGTEAFFGQGTRLTVV.

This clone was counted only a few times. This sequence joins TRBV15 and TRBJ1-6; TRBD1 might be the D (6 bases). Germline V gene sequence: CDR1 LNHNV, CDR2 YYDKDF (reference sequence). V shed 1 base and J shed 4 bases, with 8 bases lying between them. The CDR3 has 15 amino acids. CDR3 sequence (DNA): TGTGCCACCAGCAGAGGTACAGGGTATAATTCACCCCTCCACTTT. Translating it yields CATSRGTGYNSPLHF.

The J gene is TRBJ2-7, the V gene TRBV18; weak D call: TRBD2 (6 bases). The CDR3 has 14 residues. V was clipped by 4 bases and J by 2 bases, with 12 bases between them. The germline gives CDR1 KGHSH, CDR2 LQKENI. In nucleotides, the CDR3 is TGTGCCAGCTCACGAGGGACTGACACCTACGAGCAGTACTTC. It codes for CASSRGTDTYEQYF.

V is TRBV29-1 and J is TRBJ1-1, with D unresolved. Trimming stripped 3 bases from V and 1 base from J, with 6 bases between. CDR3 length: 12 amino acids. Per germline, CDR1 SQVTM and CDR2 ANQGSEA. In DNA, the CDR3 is TGCAGCGTTGATCGGGGGAACACTGAAGCTTTCTTT. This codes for CSVDRGNTEAFF.

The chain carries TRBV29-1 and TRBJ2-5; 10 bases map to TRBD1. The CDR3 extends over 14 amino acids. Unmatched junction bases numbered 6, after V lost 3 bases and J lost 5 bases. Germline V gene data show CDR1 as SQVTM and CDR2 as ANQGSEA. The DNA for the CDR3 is TGCAGCGTTGACCAGACAGGGGGCTACGAGACCCAGTACTTC. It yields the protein CSVDQTGGYETQYF.

The CDR3 coding sequence is TGCAGCGCCAGGACAGCCATAGCGGGTCCAACCTACGAGCAGTACTTC. Translated, it gives CSARTAIAGPTYEQYF. The chain links TRBV29-1 to TRBJ2-7, with D tentatively TRBD2 (7 bases). Trimming removed 7 bases from V and 2 bases from J, with 24 bases in between. The CDR3 length is 16 residues. The V gene's germline CDR1 is SQVTM and CDR2 ANQGSEA.

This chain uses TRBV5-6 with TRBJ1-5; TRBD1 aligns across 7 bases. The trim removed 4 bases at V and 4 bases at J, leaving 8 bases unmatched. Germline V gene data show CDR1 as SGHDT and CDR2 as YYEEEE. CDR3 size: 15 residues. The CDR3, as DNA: TGTGCCAGCAGCACGACAGGGTGGGGGAATCAGCCCCAGCATTTT. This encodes CASSTTGWGNQPQHF.

CDR3 sequence: CASRDRDEKLFF. The DNA for the CDR3 is TGTGCCAGCAGGGACAGGGACGAAAAACTGTTTTTT. The V call is TRBV6-6, the J call TRBJ1-4; 8 bases fit TRBD1. Germline lookup yields CDR1 MNHNY and CDR2 SVGAGI (reference sequence). This CDR3 spans 12 amino acids. V trimming: 6 bases; J trimming: 8 bases; junction bases outside the gene matches: 2.

The CDR3 DNA is TGTGCCAGCAGCTTGAAGTGGGAGGGTGACGATGAGCAGTTCTTC. This encodes CASSLKWEGDDEQFF. This rearrangement joins TRBV5-4 to TRBJ2-1, with TRBD2 matching 7 bases. Germline V CDR1 and CDR2: SGHNT, YYREEE (reference sequence). The trim removed 1 base at V and 8 bases at J, leaving 9 bases unmatched. The CDR3 is 15 residues long.

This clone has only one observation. The CDR3 loop is CASSERGRKLFF. CDR3 coding DNA: TGTGCCAGCAGTGAAAGGGGCAGGAAGCTGTTTTTT. The chain has TRBV2 and TRBJ1-4; weak D call: TRBD1 (5 bases). Germline V gives CDR1 SNHLY, CDR2 FYNNEI. The CDR3 is 12 amino acids. The V end was cut by 2 bases, the J end by 14 bases, with 12 bases between.

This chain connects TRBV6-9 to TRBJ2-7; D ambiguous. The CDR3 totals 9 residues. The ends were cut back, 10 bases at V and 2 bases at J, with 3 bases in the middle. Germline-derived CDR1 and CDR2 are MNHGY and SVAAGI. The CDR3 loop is CATTYEQYF. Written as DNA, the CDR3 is TGTGCCACCACCTACGAGCAGTACTTC.

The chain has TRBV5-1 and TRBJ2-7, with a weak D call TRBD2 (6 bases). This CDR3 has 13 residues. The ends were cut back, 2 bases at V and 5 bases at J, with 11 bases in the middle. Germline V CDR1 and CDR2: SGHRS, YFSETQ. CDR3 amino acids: CASSLRGSNEQYF. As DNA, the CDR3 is TGCGCCAGCAGCTTACGGGGGTCCAACGAGCAGTACTTC.

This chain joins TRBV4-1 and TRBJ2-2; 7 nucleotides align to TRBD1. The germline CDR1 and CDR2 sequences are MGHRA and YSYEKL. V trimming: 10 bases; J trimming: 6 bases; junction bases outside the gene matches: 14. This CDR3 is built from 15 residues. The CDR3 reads CAKEKTGRIAGELFF. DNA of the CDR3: TGCGCCAAAGAGAAGACAGGGCGTATCGCCGGGGAGCTGTTTTTT.

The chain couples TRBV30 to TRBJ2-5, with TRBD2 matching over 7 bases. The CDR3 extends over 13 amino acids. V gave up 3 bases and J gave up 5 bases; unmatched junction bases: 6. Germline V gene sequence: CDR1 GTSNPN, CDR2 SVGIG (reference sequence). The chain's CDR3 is CAWSLGRSETQYF. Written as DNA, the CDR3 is TGTGCCTGGAGCCTCGGGAGGAGTGAGACCCAGTACTTC.

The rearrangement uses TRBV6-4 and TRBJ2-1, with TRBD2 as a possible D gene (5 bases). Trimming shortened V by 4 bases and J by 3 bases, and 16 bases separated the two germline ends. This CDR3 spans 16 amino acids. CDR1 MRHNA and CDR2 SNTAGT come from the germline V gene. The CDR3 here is CASSGEGPIHYNEQFF. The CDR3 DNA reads TGTGCCAGCAGTGGAGAGGGTCCTATTCACTACAATGAGCAGTTCTTC.

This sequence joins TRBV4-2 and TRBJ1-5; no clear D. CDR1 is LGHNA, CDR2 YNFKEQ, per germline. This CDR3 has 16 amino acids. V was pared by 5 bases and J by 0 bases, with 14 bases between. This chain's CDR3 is CASSDSSGNSNQPQHF. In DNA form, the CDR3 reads TGTGCCAGCAGCGATTCCTCGGGGAATAGCAATCAGCCCCAGCATTTT.